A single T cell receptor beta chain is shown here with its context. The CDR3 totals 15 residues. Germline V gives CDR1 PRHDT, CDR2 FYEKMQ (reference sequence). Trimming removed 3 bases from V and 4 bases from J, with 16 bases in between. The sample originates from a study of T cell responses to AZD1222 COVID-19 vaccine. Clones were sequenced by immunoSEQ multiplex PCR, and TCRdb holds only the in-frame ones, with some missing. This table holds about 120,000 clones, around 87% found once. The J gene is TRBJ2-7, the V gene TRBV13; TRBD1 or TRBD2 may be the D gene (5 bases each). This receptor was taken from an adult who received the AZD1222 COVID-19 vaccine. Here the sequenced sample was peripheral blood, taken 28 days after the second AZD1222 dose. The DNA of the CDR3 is TGTGCCAGCAGCTTCGGGACCCTAACGTATTACGAGCAGTACTTC. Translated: CASSFGTLTYYEQYF. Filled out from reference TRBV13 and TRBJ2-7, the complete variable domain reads AAGVIQSPRHLIKEKRETATLKCYPIPRHDTVYWYQQGPGQDPQFLISFYEKMQSDKGSIPDRFSAQQFSDYHSELNMSSLELGDSALYFCASSFGTLTYYEQYFGPGTRLTVT.